One and the same sample provided the 2 T cell receptor beta chains below, sequenced in a study of blood T cell repertoires in COVID-19 (dated by TCRdb to the early 2020s). The library was produced with the immunoSEQ multiplex PCR assay. TCRdb stores this immuneACCESS table with in-frame sequences only. Part of the clones is absent; in the studies checked, under half of the shortfall reflects unresolved V genes, and no reason is known for the rest. Here the sample has about 480,000 clones; 70% to 90% occur a single time. The ten largest clones add up to around 1.8% of the sample. Sequencing input: PBMCs or T cells enriched from blood (not recorded which). The receptor set was obtained from a woman between 18 and 29 years old with acute COVID-19.

This clone was recorded a few times. V usage is TRBV5-1 and J usage is TRBJ1-1; D gene unclear. Trimming pared 5 bases from V and 0 bases from J, leaving 17 bases between. Germline V CDR1 and CDR2: SGHRS, YFSETQ. The CDR3 covers 16 residues. The CDR3 DNA reads TGCGCCAGCAGTGGTTCCTCGGGGTATCTGAACACTGAAGCTTTCTTT. It codes for CASSGSSGYLNTEAFF.

This clone was seen more than once but under ten times. This chain connects TRBV4-3 to TRBJ1-1, with 8 bases fitting TRBD1. With V trimmed by 3 bases and J by 4 bases, 7 bases remained unmatched. In germline, CDR1 is LGHNA, CDR2 YSLEER. The CDR3 sequence is 15 residues long. CDR3 in DNA: TGCGCCAGCAGCCAGCGCTACGGACAGGGCACTGAAGCTTTCTTT. It is translated as CASSQRYGQGTEAFF.